Following are 30 T cell receptor beta chains from one sample sequenced in a study of blood T cells in healthy people across ages. Sample-barcoded 5' priming and a J-beta primer mix drove a second PCR of about 6 to 12 cycles. TCRdb recomputed calls from the 5' RACE reads with MiXCR, one row per CDR3 protein. The sample holds some 640,000 distinct CDR3 sequences; less than 35% are singletons and the top ten take less than 20%. Material for sequencing was blood. The receptors come from a woman of 80 years or more in good health.

This clonotype has a handful of counts. The genes are TRBV28 and TRBJ2-7; the D call may be TRBD1 or TRBD2 (7 bases each). Between the trimmed V and J ends, which lost 4 bases and 3 bases, there was a span of 19 bases. The CDR3 has 16 amino acids. Germline CDR1 and CDR2: MDHEN and SYDVKM. The CDR3 bases are TGTGCCAGCAGTTCCAGAGGGAGGGGGCCCTTCTACGAGCAGTACTTC. As protein: CASSSRGRGPFYEQYF.

In its sample, this clonotype was seen a few times. The V and J genes are TRBV29-1 and TRBJ1-1; 7 nucleotides match TRBD1. This CDR3 spans 14 amino acids. Per the germline V gene, CDR1 is SQVTM and CDR2 is ANQGSEA. J lost 2 bases, V lost 6 bases, and 9 bases had no gene match. The CDR3 here is CSVGRAGGNTEAFF. CDR3 DNA: TGCAGCGTCGGGAGGGCAGGGGGAAACACTGAAGCTTTCTTT.

This clonotype was seen repeatedly, ten times or more. This chain connects TRBV25-1 to TRBJ1-2, with D perhaps matching TRBD1 (5 bases). CDR3 length: 13 residues. V was clipped by 6 bases and J by 0 bases, with 8 bases between them. Per germline, CDR1 MGHDK and CDR2 SYGVNS. CDR3 protein: CASSWGANYGYTF. CDR3 DNA: TGTGCCAGCAGCTGGGGCGCTAACTATGGCTACACCTTC.

This clonotype has ten or more counts. CDR3 coding DNA: TGTGCCAGCACCGACCGAACCCCTCGCACAGATACGCAGTATTTT. Protein sequence: CASTDRTPRTDTQYF. The gene calls are TRBV12-3 or TRBV12-4 and TRBJ2-3; D remains ambiguous. V was trimmed by 7 bases and J by 1 base, leaving 15 bases between them. The CDR3 spans 15 residues.

This clonotype was recorded at least ten times. V gene TRBV27 combines with J gene TRBJ2-7; perhaps TRBD1 as D (5 bases). The germline CDR1 and CDR2 sequences are MNHEY and SMNVEV (reference sequence). There are 13 residues in the CDR3. The germline V and J ends were trimmed by 6 bases and 3 bases, with 12 bases remaining between them. As DNA, the CDR3 is TGTGCCAGCAGCCATAGCAGGGTCTACGAGCAGTACTTC. Translation: CASSHSRVYEQYF.

Note on this clonotype: A much larger clone lies one base from this, so it may be a read error. The chain has TRBV6-5 and TRBJ1-5, with 7 positions matching TRBD1. The CDR3 runs to 14 residues. CDR1 and CDR2 (germline): MNHEY, SVGAGI. After removal of 6 bases from V and 6 bases from J, the junction contained 8 bases not matched to a gene. CDR3 in amino acids: CASSSDRAGQPQHF. The CDR3 DNA is TGTGCCAGCAGCTCTGACAGGGCCGGTCAGCCCCAGCATTTT.

This chain links TRBV12-3 or TRBV12-4 with TRBJ2-5, with 9 positions matching TRBD1. This CDR3 is 15 amino acids long. Trimming took 3 bases from V and 13 from J; bases not matched to a gene: 15. The CDR3 DNA follows: TGTGCCAGCAGTTTCTTGGACAGGGGTCCCTATGAGCGGTACTTC. Translating it yields CASSFLDRGPYERYF.

This chain links TRBV5-1 with TRBJ1-6, with D possibly TRBD1 on 6 matching bases. Germline CDR1 is SGHRS and CDR2 is YFSETQ. V was shortened by 5 bases and J by 8 bases, with 11 bases between the two germline ends. This CDR3 has 13 amino acids. The CDR3 loop reads CASRPRQDSPLHF. CDR3 DNA sequence: TGCGCCAGCAGGCCTCGACAGGATTCACCCCTCCACTTT.

This clonotype has at least ten counts. This chain links TRBV7-2 with TRBJ2-7; TRBD1 agrees at 7 bases. The CDR3 totals 13 residues. V was clipped by 4 bases and J by 4 bases; unmatched bases: 4. CDR1 and CDR2 (germline): SGHTA, FQGNSA. CDR3 loop: CASSSRTGYEQYF. In DNA, the CDR3 is TGTGCCAGCAGCTCGCGGACAGGATACGAGCAGTACTTC.

This clonotype was counted between two and nine times. A much larger clone differs by one base, so this may be a read error. The chain recombines TRBV4-2 with TRBJ2-5, with D maybe TRBD1 (7 bases). Germline assignment: CDR1 LGHNA and CDR2 YNFKEQ. V lost 4 bases and J 11 bases, leaving 29 bases between the germline ends. There are 17 residues in the CDR3. This CDR3 reads CASSPDSGGPSYNEQYF. The CDR3 DNA sequence: TGTGCCAGCAGCCCCGACTCAGGGGGGCCCTCCTACAATGAGCAGTACTTC.

This clonotype was observed many times. The J gene is TRBJ1-2, the V gene TRBV6-2 or TRBV6-3, with D maybe TRBD1 (5 bases). The CDR3 extends over 11 amino acids. In germline, CDR1 is MNHEY, CDR2 SVGEGT. The ends were cut back, 5 bases at V and 12 bases at J, with 13 bases in the middle. In nucleotides, the CDR3 is TGTGCCAGCAGTCTAGGGACGGCGCACACCTTC. Translation gives CASSLGTAHTF.

With regard to this clonotype: A read error is possible here, since a much larger clone lies one base away. This rearrangement joins TRBV4-3 to TRBJ2-7; 8 nucleotides match TRBD1. Germline loops: CDR1 LGHNA, CDR2 YSLEER. With V trimmed by 0 bases and J by 2 bases, 3 bases remained unmatched. CDR3 length equals 15 residues. The CDR3 is CASSQEGQATYEQYF. CDR3 sequence (DNA): TGCGCCAGCAGCCAAGAGGGACAGGCCACCTACGAGCAGTACTTC.

This clonotype was recorded at least ten times. This chain uses TRBV3-1 with TRBJ1-6, with D unclear. The CDR3 covers 12 residues. The ends were cut back, 3 bases at V and 9 bases at J, with 6 bases in the middle. Germline V gives CDR1 LGHDT, CDR2 YNNKEL (reference sequence). CDR3 sequence: CASSQGGSPLHF. In DNA, the CDR3 is TGTGCCAGCAGCCAGGGTGGTTCACCCCTCCACTTT. Variable domain in full (rest from reference TRBV3-1 and TRBJ1-6): DTAVSQTPKYLVTQMGNDKSIKCEQNLGHDTMYWYKQDSKKFLKIMFSYNNKELIINETVPNRFSPKSPDKAHLNLHINSLELGDSAVYFCASSQGGSPLHFGNGTRLTVT.

The chain employs TRBV7-8 and TRBJ2-5; D is unclear. Deletions cut 1 base from V and 3 bases from J, with 12 bases between. This CDR3 comprises 15 residues. The germline V gene has CDR1 SGHVS and CDR2 FQNEAQ. The CDR3 DNA sequence: TGTGCCAGCAGCTTAGAGGGCCGACCGGAAGAGACCCAGTACTTC. It specifies CASSLEGRPEETQYF.

This clonotype was seen a few times. V is TRBV2 and J is TRBJ2-7; 11 nucleotides agree with TRBD2. This CDR3 spans 15 amino acids. J was trimmed by 1 base and V by 6 bases; bases with no gene match: 5. Per germline, CDR1 SNHLY and CDR2 FYNNEI. The CDR3 DNA sequence: TGTGCCAGCAGGGTACTAGCGGGGGCATCCTACGAGCAGTACTTC. Translating it yields CASRVLAGASYEQYF. The full variable domain, completed using reference TRBV2 and TRBJ2-7, is EPEVTQTPSHQVTQMGQEVILRCVPISNHLYFYWYRQILGQKVEFLVSFYNNEISEKSEIFDDQFSVERPDGSNFTLKIRSTKLEDSAMYFCASRVLAGASYEQYFGPGTRLTVT.

This clonotype was observed many times. The chain joins TRBV5-1 to TRBJ2-6; no firm D call. The CDR3 is 16 amino acids. Germline V gene sequence: CDR1 SGHRS, CDR2 YFSETQ. The ends were cut back, 0 bases at V and 4 bases at J, with 11 bases in the middle. The CDR3 nucleotides are TGCGCCAGCAGCTTGGTTCCGGCTATGGGGGCCAACGTCCTGACTTTC. This codes for CASSLVPAMGANVLTF.

The chain combines TRBV20-1 with TRBJ1-5, with TRBD1 as a possible D gene (6 bases). V was shortened by 4 bases and J by 0 bases, with 13 bases between the two germline ends. The CDR3 extends over 15 amino acids. Germline V gene sequence: CDR1 DFQATT, CDR2 SNEGSKA (reference sequence). The CDR3 is CSATLGGNSNQPQHF. DNA of the CDR3: TGCAGTGCTACTTTAGGGGGGAATAGCAATCAGCCCCAGCATTTT.

Ten or more counts support this clonotype. The J gene is TRBJ1-5, the V gene TRBV27, with D possibly being TRBD1 (5 bases). The V gene's germline CDR1 is MNHEY and CDR2 SMNVEV (reference sequence). CDR3 length: 14 residues. V was trimmed by 0 bases and J by 7 bases, leaving 10 bases between them. The DNA for the CDR3 is TGTGCCAGCAGTTTATCGATAGGGGTACAGCCCCAGCATTTT. Protein product: CASSLSIGVQPQHF.

The chain joins TRBV10-1 to TRBJ2-1; perhaps TRBD1 as D (6 bases). The germline gives CDR1 WNHNN, CDR2 SYGVQD (reference sequence). The CDR3 runs 15 residues. V was cut by 2 bases and J by 4 bases, with 12 bases left in between. In DNA, the CDR3 is TGCGCCAGCAGTGAGGCAGGGGAGCCATACAATGAGCAGTTCTTC. It encodes CASSEAGEPYNEQFF.

This clonotype was detected a few times. This rearrangement joins TRBV7-3 to TRBJ1-4, with D tentatively TRBD1 (6 bases). Trimming removed 5 bases from V and 0 bases from J, with 13 bases in between. Germline CDR1 reads SGHTA; CDR2 reads FQGTGA. There are 16 residues in the CDR3. CDR3 region: CASSPPRGATNEKLFF. The CDR3 coding sequence is TGTGCCAGCAGCCCGCCGAGGGGGGCAACTAATGAAAAACTGTTTTTT.

With regard to this clonotype: A clone one base away is much larger, so this may be a read error. V usage is TRBV27 and J usage is TRBJ2-7; the match to TRBD1 covers 7 bases. The CDR3 consists of 16 residues. The germline V gene encodes CDR1 MNHEY and CDR2 SMNVEV (reference sequence). The CDR3 is CASSSLSGTASYEQDF. The DNA of the CDR3 is TGTGCCAGCAGTTCCCTGTCTGGGACAGCCTCCTACGAGCAGGACTTC.

The J gene is TRBJ2-1, the V gene TRBV28; a possible D gene is TRBD1 (5 bases). CDR3 length: 14 residues. Germline V gene lookup returns CDR1 MDHEN and CDR2 SYDVKM. Trimming stripped 1 base from V and 4 bases from J, with 8 bases between. Written as DNA, the CDR3 is TGTGCCAGCAGTTTATCAGGGATGTACAATGAGCAGTTCTTC. It translates to CASSLSGMYNEQFF.

Details on this clonotype: One base away lies a much larger clone, so this may be a sequencing read error. The chain joins TRBV10-3 to TRBJ1-1; 7 nucleotides line up with TRBD1. V dropped 3 bases and J dropped 0; count of bases not matched to a gene: 4. The V gene's germline CDR1 is ENHRY and CDR2 SYGVKD. The CDR3 contains 15 residues. CDR3 protein: CAISDPGTVNTEAFF. In nucleotides, the CDR3 is TGTGCCATCAGTGACCCCGGGACAGTGAACACTGAAGCTTTCTTT.

This chain links TRBV27 with TRBJ2-3, with D possibly being TRBD1 (6 bases). Per the germline V gene, CDR1 is MNHEY and CDR2 is SMNVEV (reference sequence). Trimming shortened V by 5 bases and J by 4 bases, and 16 bases separated the two germline ends. The CDR3 sequence is 15 residues long. The CDR3 sequence is CASSPTGRAADTQYF. The CDR3, as DNA: TGTGCCAGCAGTCCCACAGGGCGAGCGGCAGATACGCAGTATTTT.

In this sample, this clonotype turned up a few times. The chain employs TRBV24-1 and TRBJ1-5, with D uncertain. Germline values: CDR1 KGHDR, CDR2 SFDVKD. Trimming took off 4 bases at V and 3 bases at J, with 9 bases between the two ends. The CDR3 totals 14 residues. CDR3 DNA sequence: TGTGCCACCAGTGAATTAGGGTACAATCAGCCCCAGCATTTT. It yields the protein CATSELGYNQPQHF.

This clonotype occurred a few times. The DNA of the CDR3 is TGTGCCAGCAGCTTAACAGGACTGGGGGCGAACACCTTC. Its translation is CASSLTGLGANTF. The genes are TRBV7-3 and TRBJ1-2; D is perhaps TRBD1 (6 bases). The ends were cut back, 0 bases at V and 12 bases at J, with 14 bases in the middle. The CDR3 spans 13 residues. Germline CDR1 and CDR2: SGHTA and FQGTGA.

This clonotype came up a few times. The V and J genes are TRBV5-1 and TRBJ1-3; TRBD1 agrees at 7 bases. Losses at the gene ends were 4 bases for V and 0 bases for J; bases not matched to a gene: 4. Germline V gene sequence: CDR1 SGHRS, CDR2 YFSETQ. The CDR3 spans 15 residues. The CDR3 sequence: CASSIDRVSGNTIYF. CDR3 coding DNA: TGCGCCAGCAGCATCGACAGGGTCTCTGGAAACACCATATATTTT.

This clonotype showed up many times. This rearrangement joins TRBV5-1 to TRBJ2-1; D remains unclear. The CDR3 contains 14 residues. V was trimmed by 0 bases and J by 4 bases, leaving 8 bases between them. In germline, CDR1 is SGHRS, CDR2 YFSETQ. CDR3 residues: CASSLALGYNEQFF. The CDR3 DNA reads as TGCGCCAGCAGCTTGGCCCTGGGATACAATGAGCAGTTCTTC.

This clonotype appeared many times. This chain joins TRBV4-3 and TRBJ2-3, with D possibly being TRBD1 (5 bases). Germline assignment: CDR1 LGHNA and CDR2 YSLEER. Trimming took 2 bases from V and 4 from J, leaving 10 bases between them. CDR3 size: 14 residues. The CDR3 sequence: CASSQQGFADTQYF. CDR3 nucleotides: TGCGCCAGCAGCCAACAGGGCTTCGCAGATACGCAGTATTTT.

V is TRBV30 and J is TRBJ2-6; D ambiguous. Trimming stripped 7 bases from V and 0 bases from J, with 10 bases between. The germline gives CDR1 GTSNPN, CDR2 SVGIG (reference sequence). This CDR3 comprises 14 residues. CDR3 loop: CASGSNSGANVLTF. CDR3 sequence (DNA): TGTGCCTCTGGATCAAACTCTGGGGCCAACGTCCTGACTTTC. Full variable domain (missing parts from reference TRBV30 and TRBJ2-6): SQTIHQWPATLVQPVGSPLSLECTVEGTSNPNLYWYRQAAGRGLQLLFYSVGIGQISSEVPQNLSASRPQDRQFILSSKKLLLSDSGFYLCASGSNSGANVLTFGAGSRLTVL.